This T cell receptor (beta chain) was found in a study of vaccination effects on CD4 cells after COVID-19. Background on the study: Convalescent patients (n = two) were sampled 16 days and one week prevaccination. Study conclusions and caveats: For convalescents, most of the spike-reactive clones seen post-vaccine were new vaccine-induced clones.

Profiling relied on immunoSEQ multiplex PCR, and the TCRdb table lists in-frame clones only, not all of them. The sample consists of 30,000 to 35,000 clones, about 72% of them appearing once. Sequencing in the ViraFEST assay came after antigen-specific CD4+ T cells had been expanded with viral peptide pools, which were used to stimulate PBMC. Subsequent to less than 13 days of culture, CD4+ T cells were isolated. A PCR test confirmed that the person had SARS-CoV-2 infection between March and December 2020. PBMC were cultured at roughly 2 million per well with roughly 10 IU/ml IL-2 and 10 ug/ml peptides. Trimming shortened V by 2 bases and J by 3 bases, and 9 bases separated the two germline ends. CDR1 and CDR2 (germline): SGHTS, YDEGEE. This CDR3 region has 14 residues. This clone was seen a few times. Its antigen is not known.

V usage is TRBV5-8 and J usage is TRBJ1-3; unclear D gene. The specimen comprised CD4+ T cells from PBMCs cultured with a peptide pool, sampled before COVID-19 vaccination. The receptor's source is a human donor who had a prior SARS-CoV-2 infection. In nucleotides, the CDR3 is TGTGCCAGCAGCTTTAGGACTGGTGGAAACACCATATATTTT. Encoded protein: CASSFRTGGNTIYF. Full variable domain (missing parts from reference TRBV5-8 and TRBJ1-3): EAGVTQSPTHLIKTRGQQATLRCSPISGHTSVYWYQQALGLGLQFLLWYDEGEERNRGNFPPRFSGRQFPNYSSELNVNALELEDSALYLCASSFRTGGNTIYFGEGSWLTVV.